What follows are 8 T cell receptor beta chains derived from one specimen sequenced in a study of T cell changes during pregnancy in multiple sclerosis (dated by TCRdb to between 2018 and 2021). Library generation was performed with the immunoSEQ multiplex PCR assay. Held by TCRdb, this immuneACCESS table contains in-frame sequences only and omits some clones. Under half of the omission traces to an unresolved V gene where checked; the cause of the rest is unknown. Recorded for this sample are 60,000 to 75,000 clones; 80% to 95% of them occurred a single time. The ten biggest clones cover roughly 2% of the sample. Source: peripheral blood, taken in the second trimester of pregnancy. The receptor source for this set is a female donor with multiple sclerosis, enrolled in a pregnancy study.

The V and J genes are TRBV5-1 and TRBJ1-1; perhaps TRBD1 as D (5 bases). Trimming stripped 1 base from V and 1 base from J, with 5 bases between. The germline V gene has CDR1 SGHRS and CDR2 YFSETQ. CDR3 length: 13 residues. CDR3 nucleotide sequence: TGCGCCAGCAGCTTGCAGGGGAACACTGAAGCTTTCTTT. It encodes CASSLQGNTEAFF.

This chain connects TRBV27 to TRBJ2-2, with 13 bases fitting TRBD2. Looked up from germline, CDR1 is MNHEY and CDR2 is SMNVEV (reference sequence). V dropped 4 bases and J dropped 6; count of bases not matched to a gene: 5. The CDR3 runs to 16 residues. The CDR3 region is CASSSRTSGRAGELFF. Written as DNA, the CDR3 is TGTGCCAGCAGTTCCCGGACTAGCGGGAGAGCCGGGGAGCTGTTTTTT.

The chain is built from TRBV7-2 and TRBJ2-7; 7 bases line up with TRBD1. This CDR3 has 14 residues. Germline-derived CDR1 and CDR2 are SGHTA and FQGNSA. With V trimmed by 5 bases and J by 3 bases, 7 bases remained unmatched. CDR3 DNA sequence: TGTGCCAGCAGCGGCGGACAGGACCGCTACGAGCAGTACTTC. Translating it yields CASSGGQDRYEQYF.

The table lists this clone with a count of one. The chain uses TRBV27 and TRBJ2-1, with TRBD2 identical over 10 bases. Losses at the gene ends were 4 bases for V and 6 bases for J; bases not matched to a gene: 9. Germline V gene data show CDR1 as MNHEY and CDR2 as SMNVEV (reference sequence). This CDR3 has 16 residues. In DNA form, the CDR3 reads TGTGCCAGCAGTTCCCCGACTAGCGGGCGCGTCAATGAGCAGTTCTTC. It translates to CASSSPTSGRVNEQFF.

The gene calls are TRBV11-1 and TRBJ2-1, with D perhaps matching TRBD1 (5 bases). V lost 4 bases and J 10 bases, leaving 14 bases between the germline ends. Germline V gene lookup returns CDR1 SGHAT and CDR2 FQDESV (reference sequence). This CDR3 contains 13 residues. CDR3 nucleotides: TGTGCCAGCAGCTCAGGGCTGGCTGGCGAGCAGTTCTTC. Its protein product is CASSSGLAGEQFF.

CDR3 residues: CSVELRTGQTYEQYF. The DNA of the CDR3 is TGCAGCGTTGAATTACGTACGGGACAGACCTACGAGCAGTACTTC. This rearrangement joins TRBV29-1 to TRBJ2-7, with 7 bases lining up with TRBD1. Germline lookup yields CDR1 SQVTM and CDR2 ANQGSEA. The ends lost 2 bases at V and 2 bases at J; junction bases unmatched: 9. The CDR3 is 15 residues long.

The chain recombines TRBV11-3 with TRBJ2-3; 7 nucleotides align to TRBD2. Germline V gene data show CDR1 as SGHNT and CDR2 as YENEEA. This CDR3 has 17 amino acids. V gave up 5 bases and J gave up 6 bases; unmatched junction bases: 17. The CDR3 sequence is CASSHVGQCGRRDTQYF. The CDR3 coding sequence is TGTGCCAGCAGCCATGTGGGCCAATGCGGGAGACGGGATACGCAGTATTTT.

A single count supports this clone. The chain recombines TRBV5-1 with TRBJ2-1; 8 bases align to TRBD2. Per germline, CDR1 SGHRS and CDR2 YFSETQ. This CDR3 is 18 amino acids long. The V and J ends lost 7 bases and 0 bases, in that order; junction bases with no gene match: 15. The CDR3 sequence: CASHALSTSGSSYNEQFF. CDR3 nucleotide sequence: TGCGCCAGCCACGCACTTTCCACTAGCGGCAGCTCCTACAATGAGCAGTTCTTC.